This TCR beta chain is drawn from a study of cytomegalovirus exposure and HLA in healthy donors. As for the study in general: Earlier work reported approximately 110 million unique TCR beta sequences from 150 million to 200 million T cells. Findings of the study overall: TRBV6-2, TRBV6-3 and some other V segments were excluded as indistinguishable. While the bulk of TCR sequences proved rare, some public TCRs turned up in many donors. Three of the chains that were CMV-associated were confirmed in vitro to be specific for CMV antigens.

V was pared by 7 bases and J by 4 bases, with 3 bases of the junction left unmatched. This CDR3 spans 13 amino acids. From germline, CDR1 is SEHNR and CDR2 FQNEAQ (reference sequence). This clone has just one count. Its specificity is unknown. The PCR employed 60 Vbeta primers together with 13 Jbeta primers. Here immunoSEQ multiplex PCR was the method, and the copy in TCRdb shows in-frame clones only, minus some. Of roughly 98,000 clones in the sample, around two thirds were seen once. This sequence joins TRBV7-9 and TRBJ2-1; 8 bases are shared with TRBD1. Specimen: PBMCs. The clonotype originates from a woman aged 25 to 45 in good health and CMV-seropositive. The chain's CDR3 is CASKDREYNEQFF. For the CDR3, the DNA is TGTGCCAGCAAGGACAGGGAGTACAATGAGCAGTTCTTC.